This T cell receptor (beta chain) was documented in a study of cytomegalovirus exposure and HLA in healthy donors. Findings and limits, study-wide: HLA alleles showed associations with 16,951 TCR beta sequences in a later analysis, at a 0.05 false discovery rate. TCR beta V segments were, for the most part, productive about 87% or about 30% of the time in an earlier analysis. A later analysis found TCR association rates differed by HLA locus, highest for DRB1 and lowest for HLA-C.

In regard to this clone: Its antigen remains unknown.

The V end lost 3 bases, the J end lost 0 bases, and 15 bases lay between the germline ends. Germline CDR1 is MDHEN and CDR2 is SYDVKM. The CDR3 loop spans 17 amino acids. Use of 60 Vbeta and 13 Jbeta primers characterized the PCR. Study processing details: A follow-up analysis tallied approximately 85 million unique TCR beta chains, roughly 11 million shared. Assay: immunoSEQ multiplex PCR; the TCRdb copy retains only in-frame clones and omits some. That table is the source of V, J and clone size, and D and trimming were worked out from the DNA. The sample has about 300,000 clones; about nine tenths are singletons.

Sequenced sample: PBMCs. The TCR comes from a man aged 35-49 years in good health and CMV-seropositive. This chain links TRBV28 with TRBJ1-3; possibly TRBD1 for D (6 bases). As DNA, the CDR3 is TGTGCCAGCAGTTTCCGACGGGGGGCACCCTCTGGAAACACCATATATTTT. It codes for CASSFRRGAPSGNTIYF.